A selection of T cell receptor beta chains follows, all from one sample in a study of blood T cell repertoires in COVID-19. Sequencing was performed with immunoSEQ multiplex PCR; in TCRdb, only in-frame clones are kept and a portion is missing. The repertoire includes around 60,000 clones, about 80% of them detected once, and roughly a tenth sits in the top ten. Material: peripheral blood. All receptors come from a middle-aged man with COVID-19, enrolled during active disease. Both conserved end residues are part of each CDR3. Each record gives: J gene, V gene, CDR3 protein.

>TRBJ2-7|TRBV7-9
CASSLGTGSYEQYF
>TRBJ1-1|TRBV28
CASRTGGHTEAFF
>TRBJ1-2|TRBV18
CASSPSGQPNYGYTF
>TRBJ1-3|TRBV6-2/TRBV6-3
CASSRLQGGNTIYF
>TRBJ2-6|TRBV6-6
CASNFYPAGANVLTF
>TRBJ1-6|TRBV30
CAWSAPGQSDNSPLHF
>TRBJ2-1|TRBV4-1
CASTPELQSYNEQFF
>TRBJ1-3|TRBV13
CASRDYHSGNTIYF
>TRBJ1-4|TRBV9
CASSVGGQGEKLFF
>TRBJ2-7|TRBV28
CASSSHMPGTAYEQYF
>TRBJ1-5|TRBV19
CASTPPGQGSNQPQHF
>TRBJ2-3|TRBV6-4
CASSDGAGGGTDTQYF
>TRBJ2-7|TRBV6-5
CASSQGLDGYEQYF
>TRBJ1-6|TRBV7-6
CASSLNRDRRGISYNSPLHF
>TRBJ2-1|TRBV6-5
CASSYPPGLTENEQFF
>TRBJ1-6|TRBV3-1/TRBV3-2
CASSPRGGYNSPLHF
>TRBJ2-1|TRBV5-4
CASSSPKSETYNEQFF
>TRBJ1-5|TRBV29-1
CSVSLGRNQPQHF
>TRBJ1-4|TRBV28
CASSLPTGRGEKLFF
>TRBJ2-7|TRBV5-1
CASSLLDRGSEQYF
>TRBJ2-1|TRBV6-2/TRBV6-3
CASSDQSVSSYNEQFF
>TRBJ2-5|TRBV27
CASSSPRKETQYF
>TRBJ2-3|TRBV7-9
CASSFSTSTDTQYF
>TRBJ2-6|TRBV28
CASSLTSSAITSGANVLTF
>TRBJ2-5|TRBV21-1
CASSSGLVQETQYF
>TRBJ1-1|TRBV18
CASSPGQGRETEAFF
>TRBJ2-1|TRBV30
CAWAGTGNYNEQFF
>TRBJ1-6|TRBV5-1
CASSLVVSSYNSPLHF
>TRBJ2-2|TRBV5-1
CASSLGGLAANTGELFF
>TRBJ1-2|TRBV7-2
CASSLAGAGYGYTF
>TRBJ1-5|TRBV2
CASSGQVNQPQHF
>TRBJ1-4|TRBV6-5
CASSNRGLPNEKLFF
>TRBJ2-3|TRBV10-2
CASSDLAGSNTDTQYF
>TRBJ2-1|TRBV24-1
CATSDSSGLAGGISYNEQFF
>TRBJ1-1|TRBV7-2
CASSPQGGSTEAFF
>TRBJ2-7|TRBV29-1
CSVEDRGGSYEQYF
>TRBJ1-5|TRBV19
CASTKSAFTTGQVSNQPQHF
>TRBJ2-1|TRBV6-1
CASSEQPVLGNNEQFF
>TRBJ2-7|TRBV5-1
CASSLLGQATYEQYF
>TRBJ1-1|TRBV29-1
CSVPQEGGGGVTEAFF
>TRBJ2-2|TRBV11-2
CASSPVRGANTEELFF
>TRBJ2-5|TRBV24-1
CATGEPGQGALGETQYF
>TRBJ1-2|TRBV6-1
CASTEAIYSGQSYGYTF
>TRBJ1-3|TRBV5-5
CASSRRDNGNTIYF